Listed here are 29 T cell receptor beta chains from one sample, sequenced in a study of blood T cell repertoires in COVID-19. Here immunoSEQ multiplex PCR was the method, and the copy in TCRdb shows in-frame clones only, minus some. Here the sample spans 160,000 or so clones, approximately 88% being singletons. Sequenced input: peripheral blood. These receptors came from a man aged 55-75 years with acute or convalescent COVID-19.

V and J are TRBV19 and TRBJ1-2; D remains ambiguous. Germline CDR1 and CDR2: LNHDA and SQIVND (reference sequence). CDR3 size: 13 residues. The V end was cut by 8 bases, the J end by 0 bases, with 10 bases between. The CDR3 region is CASSSRANYGYTF. The DNA for the CDR3 is TGTGCCAGTTCCTCCCGAGCTAACTATGGCTACACCTTC.

V gene TRBV12-5 combines with J gene TRBJ2-1, with 10 bases matching TRBD1. The CDR3 consists of 17 residues. V dropped 2 bases and J dropped 2; count of bases not matched to a gene: 6. The germline V gene has CDR1 LGHNT and CDR2 FRNRAP. CDR3 DNA: TGTGCTAGTGGTTTGTCTCGGACAGGGGGGACCTACAATGAGCAGTTCTTC. Translation gives CASGLSRTGGTYNEQFF.

This sequence joins TRBV5-1 and TRBJ2-1; the match to TRBD1 covers 10 bases. The CDR3 length is 16 residues. Germline CDR1 SGHRS, CDR2 YFSETQ. The J segment lost 4 bases and the V segment lost 2 bases, leaving 6 bases of the junction unmatched. Here the CDR3 DNA reads TGCGCCAGCAGCTTAACCGGGACAGGGGTTTACAATGAGCAGTTCTTC. Protein product: CASSLTGTGVYNEQFF.

The rearrangement joins TRBV2 to TRBJ2-1; 12 bases match TRBD2. Per the germline V gene, CDR1 is SNHLY and CDR2 is FYNNEI. V lost 7 bases to trimming and J lost 9 bases; unmatched junction nucleotides: 13. This CDR3 comprises 16 residues. CDR3 protein: CASTREASGGAAEQFF. The CDR3 region has the DNA TGTGCCAGCACCAGGGAGGCTAGCGGGGGGGCCGCTGAGCAGTTCTTC.

This clone was seen more than once but under ten times. The chain carries TRBV7-2 and TRBJ1-1, with a tentative D call TRBD1 (5 bases). V was clipped by 7 bases and J by 2 bases, with 17 bases between them. The CDR3 runs to 15 residues. Germline lookup yields CDR1 SGHTA and CDR2 FQGNSA. CDR3 in DNA: TGTGCCAGCATCCCCCTCAGGCAGGGAAACACTGAAGCTTTCTTT. It specifies CASIPLRQGNTEAFF.

This rearrangement joins TRBV4-2 to TRBJ1-5; tentative D call: TRBD1 (5 bases). V dropped 0 bases and J dropped 11 bases, with 14 bases sitting between them. The CDR3 totals 14 residues. The V gene's germline CDR1 is LGHNA and CDR2 YNFKEQ. The CDR3 bases are TGTGCCAGCAGCCAAGATGGGCAGGGCAAGACCCAGCATTTT. Translation: CASSQDGQGKTQHF.

The chain recombines TRBV12-2 with TRBJ2-3; TRBD1, the table's D call, was not compared with the DNA. TRBV12-2 is marked as a pseudogene. CDR3 size: 13 residues. The CDR3 DNA reads TGTGCAAGTCACCAGGGGGGCACAGATACGCAGTATTTT. Protein: CASHQGGTDTQYF.

The chain links TRBV6-5 to TRBJ2-7, with a tentative D call TRBD2 (6 bases). The germline V and J ends were trimmed by 2 bases and 2 bases, with 13 bases remaining between them. Germline assignment: CDR1 MNHEY and CDR2 SVGAGI. This CDR3 comprises 15 residues. As DNA, the CDR3 is TGTGCCAGCAGTTACAAGGGACGGGGGACCTACGAGCAGTACTTC. Amino acids: CASSYKGRGTYEQYF.

Only one count was recorded for this clone. The gene calls are TRBV27 and TRBJ2-1, with 10 bases identical to TRBD1. The J segment lost 2 bases and the V segment lost 10 bases, leaving 5 bases of the junction unmatched. This CDR3 is 14 amino acids long. In germline, CDR1 is MNHEY, CDR2 SMNVEV (reference sequence). The CDR3 loop reads CATGDRGPYNEQFF. The DNA for the CDR3 is TGTGCCACCGGGGACAGGGGTCCCTACAATGAGCAGTTCTTC.

The V gene is TRBV18, the J gene TRBJ1-4; 7 bases line up with TRBD1. J lost 7 bases, V lost 2 bases, and 4 bases had no gene match. The germline V gene has CDR1 KGHSH and CDR2 LQKENI. The CDR3 has 14 residues. CDR3 in DNA: TGTGCCAGCTCACCAGGGGCAGGGGGTGAAAAACTGTTTTTT. Translation gives CASSPGAGGEKLFF.

This clone was detected a few times. This chain uses TRBV25-1 with TRBJ2-2, with D maybe TRBD1 (5 bases). Per germline, CDR1 MGHDK and CDR2 SYGVNS. CDR3 length: 16 amino acids. The V gene lost 1 base and the J gene lost 1 base, with 10 bases spanning the gap. This CDR3 is CASSEWKGRNTGELFF. Here the CDR3 DNA reads TGTGCCAGCAGTGAATGGAAGGGGCGGAACACCGGGGAGCTGTTTTTT.

This chain connects TRBV6-5 to TRBJ1-1; TRBD1 matches 9 bases. V trimming: 6 bases; J trimming: 11 bases; junction bases outside the gene matches: 10. This CDR3 spans 13 amino acids. Per the germline V gene, CDR1 is MNHEY and CDR2 is SVGAGI. CDR3 in amino acids: CASSTGQGGLAFF. DNA of the CDR3: TGTGCCAGCAGCACGGGACAGGGAGGTTTGGCTTTCTTT.

This clone was counted once. The rearrangement links TRBV7-9 to TRBJ1-2; 7 nucleotides line up with TRBD1. Germline trimming cut 5 bases from V and 4 bases from J; bases unmatched to any gene: 4. CDR1 and CDR2 (germline): SEHNR, FQNEAQ (reference sequence). The CDR3 is 13 amino acids. The CDR3 DNA sequence: TGTGCCAGCAGCGATTGGACAGGCTATGGCTACACCTTC. Translated: CASSDWTGYGYTF.

The chain recombines TRBV5-8 with TRBJ2-7, with D perhaps matching TRBD1 (6 bases). Germline assignment: CDR1 SGHTS and CDR2 YDEGEE. This CDR3 spans 15 amino acids. V was shortened by 0 bases and J by 3 bases, with 13 bases between the two germline ends. The CDR3 protein is CASSLGVGQHYEQYF. DNA of the CDR3: TGTGCCAGCAGCTTGGGGGTAGGACAGCACTACGAGCAGTACTTC.

The V call is TRBV10-2, the J call TRBJ1-2; 8 bases line up with TRBD1. Trimming at V came to 6 bases and at J to 0 bases, leaving 6 bases not matched to a gene. This CDR3 has 15 amino acids. Per germline, CDR1 WSHSY and CDR2 SAAADI. CDR3 loop: CASRVDREPNYGYTF. The DNA of the CDR3 is TGCGCCAGCAGGGTGGACAGGGAACCTAACTATGGCTACACCTTC.

V and J are TRBV27 and TRBJ2-3, with 9 nucleotides matching TRBD2. CDR3 length: 15 residues. The ends lost 3 bases at V and 2 bases at J; junction bases unmatched: 3. Germline values: CDR1 MNHEY, CDR2 SMNVEV (reference sequence). In DNA, the CDR3 is TGTGCCAGCAGTTTGCTAGCGGGGTACACAGATACGCAGTATTTT. Residues: CASSLLAGYTDTQYF.

The chain couples TRBV18 to TRBJ1-4; no firm D call. V was clipped by 3 bases and J by 2 bases, with 10 bases between them. Germline V lookup: CDR1 KGHSH, CDR2 LQKENI. The CDR3 has 15 amino acids. The CDR3 loop is CASSPDQATNEKLFF. DNA of the CDR3: TGTGCCAGCTCACCCGATCAGGCGACTAATGAAAAACTGTTTTTT.

The J gene is TRBJ1-1, the V gene TRBV5-1, with 10 bases lining up with TRBD1. V gave up 5 bases and J gave up 2 bases; unmatched junction bases: 3. The CDR3 consists of 14 residues. The germline V gene has CDR1 SGHRS and CDR2 YFSETQ. The CDR3 coding sequence is TGCGCCAGCAGTTCGACAGGGGGCAACACTGAAGCTTTCTTT. Translating gives CASSSTGGNTEAFF.

This clone was detected once. This chain links TRBV6-6 with TRBJ2-7; 7 positions match TRBD2. Trimming cost V 2 bases and J 10 bases; bases outside gene matches: 8. The germline gives CDR1 MNHNY, CDR2 SVGAGI (reference sequence). The CDR3 is 13 amino acids. As DNA, the CDR3 is TGTGCCAGCAGTTACACTAGCGATGGGTTTCAGTACTTC. It codes for CASSYTSDGFQYF.

This sequence joins TRBV7-8 and TRBJ1-2; possibly TRBD1 for D (6 bases). The CDR3 spans 18 residues. The V end was cut by 2 bases, the J end by 2 bases, with 21 bases between. Germline V gene sequence: CDR1 SGHVS, CDR2 FQNEAQ. CDR3: CASSLYGRGGRQNYGYTF. CDR3 in DNA: TGTGCCAGCAGCTTATATGGGCGGGGGGGGCGTCAAAACTATGGCTACACCTTC.

The J gene is TRBJ1-3, the V gene TRBV6-6; D is perhaps TRBD1 (6 bases). V lost 0 bases to trimming and J lost 1 base, with 7 bases between them. The CDR3 totals 15 residues. Germline assignment: CDR1 MNHNY and CDR2 SVGAGI (reference sequence). The CDR3 region has the DNA TGTGCCAGCAGTTACTCAACAGGGTCTGGAAACACCATATATTTT. Amino acid sequence: CASSYSTGSGNTIYF.

This chain uses TRBV3-1 (or the pseudogene TRBV3-2) with TRBJ2-1; 11 positions match TRBD2. V gave up 8 bases and J gave up 5 bases; unmatched junction bases: 8. The CDR3 totals 15 residues. Per germline, CDR1 LGHDT and CDR2 YNNKEL (reference sequence). Written as DNA, the CDR3 is TGTGCCAGCGTGCCGACTAGCGGGGCCCACAATGAGCAGTTCTTC. Its translation is CASVPTSGAHNEQFF.

V and J are TRBV7-8 and TRBJ2-1, with 7 bases aligning to TRBD1. The CDR3 sequence is 16 residues long. Germline V gene sequence: CDR1 SGHVS, CDR2 FQNEAQ. V was pared by 4 bases and J by 1 base, with 7 bases of the junction left unmatched. CDR3 protein: CASSSRRQGSYNEQFF. The CDR3, as DNA: TGTGCCAGCAGCTCACGCCGACAGGGTTCCTACAATGAGCAGTTCTTC.

This clone was detected only once. The V and J genes are TRBV6-5 and TRBJ1-6; D call uncertain. This CDR3 spans 16 amino acids. CDR1 and CDR2 from the germline V gene are MNHEY and SVGAGI. The germline V and J ends were trimmed by 2 bases and 8 bases, with 16 bases remaining between them. CDR3 in amino acids: CASSYRPGYTDSPLHF. Here the CDR3 DNA reads TGTGCCAGCAGTTACCGTCCGGGGTATACGGATTCACCCCTCCACTTT.

The chain links TRBV11-2 to TRBJ2-1; D gene unclear. V was trimmed by 1 base and J by 7 bases, leaving 14 bases between them. In germline, CDR1 is SGHAT, CDR2 FQNNGV. The CDR3 totals 15 residues. CDR3 loop: CASSLAGLASNEQFF. CDR3 DNA: TGTGCCAGCAGCTTAGCCGGGTTGGCTTCGAATGAGCAGTTCTTC. Using reference TRBV11-2 and TRBJ2-1 for the parts outside the CDR3, the full variable domain is EAGVAQSPRYKIIEKRQSVAFWCNPISGHATLYWYQQILGQGPKLLIQFQNNGVVDDSQLPKDRFSAERLKGVDSTLKIQPAKLEDSAVYLCASSLAGLASNEQFFGPGTRLTVL.

The chain is built from TRBV29-1 and TRBJ2-5; tentatively, D is TRBD2 (7 bases). This CDR3 contains 15 residues. V dropped 6 bases and J dropped 1 base, with 18 bases sitting between them. Germline V gene data show CDR1 as SQVTM and CDR2 as ANQGSEA. The CDR3 DNA follows: TGCAGCGTGGAGGGGGGGGCTCGAATCCAAGAGACCCAGTACTTC. Encoded protein: CSVEGGARIQETQYF.

This chain connects TRBV11-2 to TRBJ2-5; 7 bases map to TRBD1. V shed 4 bases and J 4 bases; nucleotides not matched to a gene: 15. This CDR3 is built from 17 residues. Per the germline V gene, CDR1 is SGHAT and CDR2 is FQNNGV. The CDR3 spells CASSSSHGPGGSETQYF. The DNA for the CDR3 is TGTGCCAGCAGCTCTTCCCATGGTCCAGGGGGTTCAGAGACCCAGTACTTC. Full variable domain (rest looked up from reference TRBV11-2 and TRBJ2-5): EAGVAQSPRYKIIEKRQSVAFWCNPISGHATLYWYQQILGQGPKLLIQFQNNGVVDDSQLPKDRFSAERLKGVDSTLKIQPAKLEDSAVYLCASSSSHGPGGSETQYFGPGTRLLVL.

The chain has TRBV6-5 and TRBJ2-7; D is ambiguous. Germline lookup yields CDR1 MNHEY and CDR2 SVGAGI. Trimming cost V 0 bases and J 6 bases, with 6 bases left between them. The CDR3 runs to 12 residues. CDR3 bases: TGTGCCAGCAGTTACTCCCCAGGCGAGCAGTACTTC. It codes for CASSYSPGEQYF.

The V and J genes are TRBV6-2 or TRBV6-3 and TRBJ2-7; no clear D gene. V was trimmed by 6 bases and J by 3 bases, leaving 9 bases between them. Germline-derived CDR1 and CDR2 are MNHEY and SVGEGT. The length of the CDR3 is 12 residues. CDR3: CASSRLVYEQYF. The CDR3 DNA reads as TGTGCCAGCAGCCGACTCGTCTACGAGCAGTACTTC.